This note documents a single TCR beta chain sequence. Its antigen is as yet unknown. Primers: 60 Vbeta forward and 13 Jbeta reverse. The repertoire was sequenced with immunoSEQ multiplex PCR; TCRdb's copy has only in-frame clones and lacks some. The data hold roughly 110,000 clones, with around 73% observed a single time. This sample is drawn from a study of cytomegalovirus exposure and HLA in healthy donors. Study-wide results and caveats: In a later analysis, DRB1 alleles had the most associated TCRs; HLA-C alleles the fewest. What TCR beta sequences reportedly achieved was accurate prediction of HLA-A and HLA-B alleles in most subjects.

Material: PBMCs. This TCR came from a man under 40 in good health and CMV-seronegative.

This CDR3 reads CASSTTSGRNEQFF. In nucleotides, the CDR3 is TGTGCCAGCAGTACGACTAGCGGGAGGAACGAGCAGTTCTTC. This sequence joins TRBV28 and TRBJ2-1; 13 bases align to TRBD2. The V and J ends lost 5 bases and 10 bases, in that order; junction bases with no gene match: 5. Germline lookup yields CDR1 MDHEN and CDR2 SYDVKM. CDR3 length: 14 amino acids.